One T cell receptor beta chain is described in this entry. The record originates from a study of T-cell reconstitution after alpha-beta-depleted transplantation in children. Preparation of the TCRbeta library involved a method that used unique molecular identifiers. MiXCR, applied by TCRdb to the PCR reads, yields one record per CDR3 protein. The sample has approximately 240,000 distinct CDR3 sequences, 9.7% seen once; the top ten hold approximately 5.4%. Germline CDR1 reads MGHDK; CDR2 reads SYGVNS. V lost 5 bases, J lost 2 bases, and 13 bases lay in between. This CDR3 contains 15 residues. The rearrangement joins TRBV25-1 to TRBJ2-1, with D uncertain. Sequences were derived from PBMCs from the stem cell graft donor, sampled from the stem cell graft. The clonotype originates from a human donor who donated a stem cell graft to a child with SCID. The DNA of the CDR3 is TGTGCCAGCAGTCCCCGACCCTCTACCTACAATGAGCAGTTCTTC. Amino acid sequence: CASSPRPSTYNEQFF.